The rows below give T cell receptor beta chains drawn from one sample of a study of OX40 agonist ivuxolimab in advanced cancers. TCRdb keeps only in-frame clones here, not all; method: immunoSEQ multiplex PCR. Counted here are about 51,000 clones, roughly four fifths occurring once; the ten biggest clones make up just over 3%. Sample: CD4+ or CD8+ T cells sorted from blood, taken in a trial of the OX40 agonist ivuxolimab. All receptors derive from an adult with an advanced solid tumor such as melanoma, head and neck, liver or kidney cancer. Both conserved end residues are part of each CDR3. Fields, in order: J gene, D gene, V gene, clone size, CDR3 DNA, CDR3 protein. D genes are given only for firm matches. Size is stated for part of the rows, as once, few or many counts, or as a class when the clone is expanded.

TRBJ2-1	NA	TRBV6-1	NA	TGTGCCAGCAGTGAAGTAGAGGGGCGAAATGAGCAGTTCTTC	CASSEVEGRNEQFF
TRBJ2-5	NA	TRBV18	NA	TGTGCCAGCTCTCCTGCCCTCCGGGACCCCCGGCACTTC	CASSPALRDPRHF
TRBJ2-7	TRBD1	TRBV9	NA	TGTGCCAGCAGCGTATCCCCAAGCAGTGGGACAGGGCACCCCGAGCAGTACTTC	CASSVSPSSGTGHPEQYF
TRBJ1-6	NA	TRBV11-2	NA	TGTGCCAGCAGCTTAGATCCCCTCCCGCGGTCACCCCTCCACTTT	CASSLDPLPRSPLHF
TRBJ1-1	NA	TRBV5-4	NA	TGTGCCAGCAGCTTGGTACAGGGAACTGAAGCTTTCTTT	CASSLVQGTEAFF
TRBJ2-1	TRBD2	TRBV11-2	NA	TGTGCCAGCAGCTTACTAGCGGGGGGGCCGTTGGAGCAGTTCTTC	CASSLLAGGPLEQFF
TRBJ2-5	NA	TRBV11-1	NA	TGTGCCAGCAGCTTAGGGGCGGGTCAGGGGCCGCGAGAGACCCAGTACTTC	CASSLGAGQGPRETQYF
TRBJ1-1	NA	TRBV6-5	NA	TGTGCCAGCAGTGCCGGACACCTGAACACTGAAGCTTTCTTT	CASSAGHLNTEAFF
TRBJ1-5	TRBD1	TRBV6-5	NA	TGTGCCAGCAGCCGGGACAGCGCAAATCAGCCCCAGCATTTT	CASSRDSANQPQHF
TRBJ2-7	NA	TRBV13	NA	TGTGCCAGCAGCACCAGGACAGCTATCTACGAGCAGTACTTC	CASSTRTAIYEQYF
TRBJ2-7	TRBD1	TRBV9	NA	TGTGCCAGCAGCGTAGGTCAGTTCGGGACAGGGGACTACGAGCAGTACTTC	CASSVGQFGTGDYEQYF
TRBJ2-7	TRBD1	TRBV10-2	NA	TGCGCCAGCAGTGAGTCGACAAGGACAGGCTCCGAGCAGTACTTC	CASSESTRTGSEQYF
TRBJ1-5	NA	TRBV10-3	NA	TGTGCCATCAGAGGAACAGGCTCCAATCAGCCCCAGCATTTT	CAIRGTGSNQPQHF
TRBJ1-1	NA	TRBV18	NA	TGTGCCAGCTCACCCGGGGGAGAGAGCACTGAAGCTTTCTTT	CASSPGGESTEAFF
TRBJ1-1	NA	TRBV6-6	once	TGTGCCAGCAGAAGGGGTCTGGGGACTGAAGCTTTCTTT	CASRRGLGTEAFF
TRBJ2-2	NA	TRBV9	NA	TGTGCCAGCAGCGTAGGTATTACGAACACCGGGGAGCTGTTTTTT	CASSVGITNTGELFF
TRBJ1-3	NA	TRBV6-1	once	TGTGCCAGCAGGGCCATTGGCTCTGGAAACACCATATATTTT	CASRAIGSGNTIYF
TRBJ2-7	TRBD1	TRBV4-3	NA	TGCGCCAGCAGCCAAGATGAAGGACAGGGGGCCTACGAGCAGTACTTC	CASSQDEGQGAYEQYF
TRBJ1-5	TRBD1	TRBV19	few	TGTGCCAGTAGATGGGGACAGGGTGTCGGCAATCAGCCCCAGCATTTT	CASRWGQGVGNQPQHF
TRBJ2-3	TRBD1	TRBV6-4	NA	TGTGCCAGCAGCGACCCCCCCGACAGGGTTAGCACAGATACGCAGTATTTT	CASSDPPDRVSTDTQYF
TRBJ1-3	TRBD1	TRBV19	NA	TGTGCCAGTAGTATTATCAGGGGGAATGGAAACACCATATATTTT	CASSIIRGNGNTIYF
TRBJ2-7	NA	TRBV27	NA	TGTGCCAGCAGCCCTATACCCCCCAGGGCGGGGTCCTACGAGCAGTACTTC	CASSPIPPRAGSYEQYF
TRBJ2-2	NA	TRBV7-9	NA	TGTGCCAGCAGCTTCGGGACCCCGAACACCGGGGAGCTGTTTTTT	CASSFGTPNTGELFF
TRBJ2-5	NA	TRBV6-5	NA	TGTGCCAGCAGTTCCCTCCTTGCGCAACAGAGGGGGACCCAGTACTTC	CASSSLLAQQRGTQYF
TRBJ2-7	NA	TRBV5-1	NA	TGCGCCAGCAGCTTAGGGGGACCCTACGAGCAGTACTTC	CASSLGGPYEQYF
TRBJ2-3	NA	TRBV6-1	NA	TGTGCCAGCAGTGATGGGGCAGATACGCAGTATTTT	CASSDGADTQYF
TRBJ1-5	NA	TRBV4-2	few	TGTGCCAGCAGCCAAGATCCGTTTGGGGGAGGACATAGCAATCAGCCCCAGCATTTT	CASSQDPFGGGHSNQPQHF
TRBJ2-3	NA	TRBV6-5	NA	TGTGCCAGCAGTTACTCTCCGTGGGGCGGCACAGATACGCAGTATTTT	CASSYSPWGGTDTQYF
TRBJ2-5	NA	TRBV6-6	NA	TGTGCCAGCAGTCCCGGGGCCAGGGGAGAGACCCAGTACTTC	CASSPGARGETQYF
TRBJ1-4	NA	TRBV4-1	NA	TGCGCCAGCAGCCAAGATGGGGGTTTCCGGACTAATGAAAAACTGTTTTTT	CASSQDGGFRTNEKLFF
TRBJ2-7	NA	TRBV7-9	NA	TGTGCCAGCAGCTTAGGACAGAACTACGAGCAGTACTTC	CASSLGQNYEQYF
TRBJ2-1	TRBD2	TRBV9	NA	TGTGCCAGCAGCGTGCCGGGGGGAGGAGAGCAGTTCTTC	CASSVPGGGEQFF
TRBJ2-3	NA	TRBV7-9	NA	TGTGCCAGCAGCCCCCGGGCCCTAACGCAGTATTTT	CASSPRALTQYF
TRBJ2-5	NA	TRBV7-9	NA	TGTGCCAGCAGCTGGAGGGGGCGAGAGACCCAGTACTTC	CASSWRGRETQYF
TRBJ2-1	TRBD2	TRBV27	NA	TGTGCCAGCAGTTTAAGGCCCGGGACTAGGGATGAGCAGTTCTTC	CASSLRPGTRDEQFF
TRBJ2-3	TRBD2	TRBV7-6	NA	TGTGCCAGCAGCCCGACCTTTGGGAGGGGCACAGATACGCAGTATTTT	CASSPTFGRGTDTQYF
TRBJ2-3	NA	TRBV16	once	TGTGCCAGCAGCCAATCGGGAATCACAGATACGCAGTATTTT	CASSQSGITDTQYF
TRBJ1-2	TRBD1	TRBV18	NA	TGTGCCAGCTCACCACTTGGGACAGGGGTCATAGATGGCTACACCTTC	CASSPLGTGVIDGYTF
TRBJ1-6	NA	TRBV7-9	NA	TGTGCCAGCAGCTTAGGGCAGGTCAATTCACCCCTCCACTTT	CASSLGQVNSPLHF
TRBJ1-5	NA	TRBV19	few	TGTGCCAGTCAGGAGGAGTTGGGGCCGTATCAGCCCCAGCATTTT	CASQEELGPYQPQHF
TRBJ1-1	NA	TRBV2	NA	TGTGCCAGCAAAGGCGGCAGGGGTGCCACTGAAGCTTTCTTT	CASKGGRGATEAFF
TRBJ2-3	TRBD2	TRBV27	few	TGTGCCAGCAGTTTGGGTAGCGGGGGAGATACGCAGTATTTT	CASSLGSGGDTQYF
TRBJ1-1	NA	TRBV18	NA	TGTGCCAGCTCACCTTTTGGGGGATTGTACACTGAAGCTTTCTTT	CASSPFGGLYTEAFF
TRBJ2-7	TRBD1	TRBV19	NA	TGTGCCAGTAGTACCAGACAGGGGGCGATCTACGAGCAGTACTTC	CASSTRQGAIYEQYF
TRBJ1-6	NA	TRBV7-2	NA	TGTGCCAGCAGCTGGACGTTGCAGTCACCCCTCCACTTT	CASSWTLQSPLHF
TRBJ1-4	TRBD1	TRBV27	NA	TGTGCCAGCAGCCCCCGGGACAGCCGAAATGAAAAACTGTTTTTT	CASSPRDSRNEKLFF
TRBJ2-7	NA	TRBV2	few	TGTGCCAGCAGCTACTTACGCTCCTACGAGCAGTACTTC	CASSYLRSYEQYF
TRBJ2-1	NA	TRBV7-2	few	TGTGCCAGCAGCGCATCTTACGGCTGGGAACAGTTCTTC	CASSASYGWEQFF
TRBJ2-3	NA	TRBV5-4	NA	TGTGCCAGCAGCTTGGTGGGCTCAGACACAGATACGCAGTATTTT	CASSLVGSDTDTQYF
TRBJ2-7	TRBD2	TRBV11-1	NA	TGTGCCAGCAGCTCGGGACTAGCGGGGGCATATGCCTACGAGCAGTACTTC	CASSSGLAGAYAYEQYF
TRBJ2-2	NA	TRBV5-1	NA	TGCGCCAGCAGCATAAAGTCAAACACCGGGGAGCTGTTTTTT	CASSIKSNTGELFF
TRBJ2-7	NA	TRBV18	NA	TGTGCCAGCTCACCGCTGGACAGCTCCTACGAGCAGTACTTC	CASSPLDSSYEQYF
TRBJ2-5	TRBD1	TRBV5-1	NA	TGCGCCAGCAGCATCGGGACAGGGCAAGAGACCCAGTACTTC	CASSIGTGQETQYF
TRBJ1-2	TRBD1	TRBV5-6	NA	TGTGCCAGCAGCCCGGGACAGGTGTACTATGGCTACACCTTC	CASSPGQVYYGYTF